This T cell receptor beta chain is drawn from a study of tumor-infiltrating lymphocytes in primary liver carcinoma. This CDR3 has 13 residues. CDR1 and CDR2 (germline): MNHNY, SVGAGI (reference sequence). From around 18-30 mg of unsorted bulk tissue, DNA and RNA were co-extracted together. Five distinct regions per tumor were sampled. With a constant-region primer, TCR beta cDNA was made from about 0.5 ug of total RNA. Generation of the TCR beta libraries relied on three nested multiplex PCR rounds using slightly modified ARM-PCR. Use of TRBV1-TRBV30 forward primers with a C-beta reverse primer characterized the first two PCR rounds, which lasted roughly 9 cycles each. TCRdb recomputed calls from the multiplex PCR reads with MiXCR, one row per CDR3 protein. There are 50,000 or so distinct CDR3 sequences in the sample; roughly 80% occur only once, and less than 25% lies in the top ten. This clonotype has only one observation. Its antigen remains unidentified. At one end the junction does not follow the germline gene, possibly because of a read error.

Study conclusions and caveats: Whereas tumor region pairs overlapped more, tumor-adjacent and tumor-blood pairs overlapped less. Among top clones, only about 7-25% appeared in all five tumor regions. Tumor top-250-clone fractions significantly exceeded those of blood (p = 0.039).

This TCR derives from a man aged 40-49 years with primary liver carcinoma and hepatitis B virus infection. The genes are TRBV6-6 and TRBJ2-1; D unclear. The sample consisted of liver tumor tissue from sampling region 5. Subset meaning: tumor region T5, tumor centre. This CDR3 is CVSTSQSYNEQFF. DNA for the CDR3: TGTGTCAGCACAAGTCAGTCCTACAATGAGCAGTTCTTC.